A single sample gave rise to the 17 T cell receptor beta chains below, sequenced in a study of shared clonotypes between healthy human individuals. The method was immunoSEQ multiplex PCR; TCRdb's version includes in-frame clones alone and lacks a portion of them. Here the sample spans 2,500,000 or so clones, under 95% being singletons. The sample was naive CD4+ T cells from PBMCs. Subset noted: CD45RA+ positively selected. The receptors originated from a man aged 18 to 29 in good health. Some clones in this sample may be carry-over from other donors' samples.

The rearrangement joins TRBV5-1 to TRBJ2-3; 11 nucleotides agree with TRBD2. Germline V gene data show CDR1 as SGHRS and CDR2 as YFSETQ. The J segment lost 3 bases and the V segment lost 4 bases, leaving 7 bases of the junction unmatched. This CDR3 is built from 16 residues. In DNA form, the CDR3 reads TGCGCCAGCAGCCCTACTAGCGGGAGAAGGACAGATACGCAGTATTTT. It codes for CASSPTSGRRTDTQYF.

The rearrangement uses TRBV28 and TRBJ2-7; 9 bases are a match to TRBD2. The CDR3 covers 16 residues. Germline loops: CDR1 MDHEN, CDR2 SYDVKM. V trimming: 5 bases; J trimming: 2 bases; junction bases outside the gene matches: 10. For the CDR3, the DNA is TGTGCCAGCAGTGCCCTGGGCGGGAGGGTCCCCTACGAGCAGTACTTC. This sequence encodes CASSALGGRVPYEQYF.

The rearrangement uses TRBV28 and TRBJ1-3, with D maybe TRBD1 (6 bases). Trimming took off 1 base at V and 9 bases at J, with 10 bases between the two ends. This CDR3 region has 13 residues. The germline gives CDR1 MDHEN, CDR2 SYDVKM. This chain's CDR3 is CASSLSGGATIYF. As DNA, the CDR3 is TGTGCCAGCAGTTTATCCGGGGGCGCCACCATATATTTT.

V gene TRBV5-4 combines with J gene TRBJ2-1; D call uncertain. The V end was cut by 0 bases, the J end by 7 bases, with 17 bases between. This CDR3 region has 16 residues. The germline V gene encodes CDR1 SGHNT and CDR2 YYREEE (reference sequence). This CDR3 is CASSLDGGRTRNEQFF. CDR3 bases: TGTGCCAGCAGCTTGGACGGTGGCAGGACCCGAAATGAGCAGTTCTTC. Full variable domain (outside the CDR3, taken from reference TRBV5-4 and TRBJ2-1): ETGVTQSPTHLIKTRGQQVTLRCSSQSGHNTVSWYQQALGQGPQFIFQYYREEENGRGNFPPRFSGLQFPNYSSELNVNALELDDSALYLCASSLDGGRTRNEQFFGPGTRLTVL.

V and J are TRBV27 and TRBJ1-2; the match to TRBD1 covers 7 bases. The CDR3 covers 16 residues. After removal of 3 bases from V and 0 bases from J, the junction contained 7 bases not matched to a gene. In germline, CDR1 is MNHEY, CDR2 SMNVEV (reference sequence). CDR3 nucleotides: TGTGCCAGCAGTTTCGACAGGGCTCGAGCTAACTATGGCTACACCTTC. This codes for CASSFDRARANYGYTF.

V is TRBV5-8 and J is TRBJ2-7, with D perhaps TRBD1 (5 bases). Germline values: CDR1 SGHTS, CDR2 YDEGEE. The ends were cut back, 0 bases at V and 3 bases at J, with 7 bases in the middle. This CDR3 is built from 13 residues. The CDR3 nucleotides read TGTGCCAGCAGCTTGGTCGACAGCTACGAGCAGTACTTC. Translation: CASSLVDSYEQYF. The whole variable domain, filled in from reference TRBV5-8 and TRBJ2-7, reads EAGVTQSPTHLIKTRGQQATLRCSPISGHTSVYWYQQALGLGLQFLLWYDEGEERNRGNFPPRFSGRQFPNYSSELNVNALELEDSALYLCASSLVDSYEQYFGPGTRLTVT.

This sequence joins TRBV30 and TRBJ1-4; TRBD1 agrees at 7 bases. Germline-derived CDR1 and CDR2 are GTSNPN and SVGIG (reference sequence). CDR3 length: 16 residues. Trimming took 4 bases from V and 9 from J; bases not matched to a gene: 17. CDR3 sequence reads: CAWMASLGTVRKKLFF. The CDR3 DNA reads TGTGCCTGGATGGCCTCACTTGGGACAGTCCGCAAAAAACTGTTTTTT. Filled out from reference TRBV30 and TRBJ1-4, the complete variable domain reads SQTIHQWPATLVQPVGSPLSLECTVEGTSNPNLYWYRQAAGRGLQLLFYSVGIGQISSEVPQNLSASRPQDRQFILSSKKLLLSDSGFYLCAWMASLGTVRKKLFFGSGTQLSVL.

The rearrangement joins TRBV6-1 to TRBJ1-1; D might be TRBD1 (6 bases). Germline V gene data show CDR1 as MNHNS and CDR2 as SASEGT. This CDR3 has 14 amino acids. V shed 6 bases and J shed 0 bases, with 11 bases lying between them. The CDR3 coding sequence is TGTGCCAGCAGGACATCAGGGGTGAACACTGAAGCTTTCTTT. It yields the protein CASRTSGVNTEAFF.

V and J are TRBV5-4 and TRBJ1-2, with a possible D match to TRBD1 (5 bases). V was pared by 5 bases and J by 0 bases, with 26 bases between. This CDR3 is built from 19 residues. The germline V gene has CDR1 SGHNT and CDR2 YYREEE (reference sequence). Here the CDR3 DNA reads TGTGCCAGCAGACGTGGGGACGGATTGTTTATTGGGCCTAACTATGGCTACACCTTC. Protein product: CASRRGDGLFIGPNYGYTF.

This chain uses TRBV5-1 with TRBJ1-4; no clear D gene. Trimming removed 2 bases at V and 7 bases at J, with 12 bases between. This CDR3 is built from 14 residues. Germline CDR1 SGHRS, CDR2 YFSETQ. The CDR3, as DNA: TGCGCCAGCAGCTTACGTGGTTGGAGTGAAAAACTGTTTTTT. Translating it yields CASSLRGWSEKLFF.

This clone was recorded only once. The chain joins TRBV4-3 to TRBJ2-1; D remains ambiguous. CDR1 is LGHNA, CDR2 YSLEER, per germline. The V gene lost 0 bases and the J gene lost 5 bases, with 11 bases spanning the gap. CDR3 length equals 15 residues. This chain's CDR3 is CASSQDRLGNNEQFF. As DNA, the CDR3 is TGCGCCAGCAGCCAAGATAGGCTAGGTAACAATGAGCAGTTCTTC.

This clone was picked up one time. The rearrangement links TRBV29-1 to TRBJ2-4; 9 nucleotides match TRBD2. The CDR3 contains 15 residues. Germline V lookup: CDR1 SQVTM, CDR2 ANQGSEA. The V gene end was trimmed by 7 bases and the J gene end by 6 bases; junction bases not matched to a gene: 13. CDR3 DNA sequence: TGCAGCGCCCAAGGTGCTAGCGGGAATGGAAACATTCAGTACTTC. Translating it yields CSAQGASGNGNIQYF.

The J gene is TRBJ2-1, the V gene TRBV5-1, with D uncertain. Deletions cut 0 bases from V and 0 bases from J, with 7 bases between. The CDR3 totals 15 residues. Germline-derived CDR1 and CDR2 are SGHRS and YFSETQ. The CDR3 is CASSLGLISYNEQFF. CDR3 nucleotides: TGCGCCAGCAGCTTGGGCCTGATCTCCTACAATGAGCAGTTCTTC.

Regarding this clone: The same CDR3 can be traced to other DNA sequences in this sample. The chain joins TRBV9 to TRBJ2-3; no clear D. Germline values: CDR1 SGDLS, CDR2 YYNGEE. V dropped 4 bases and J dropped 4 bases, with 7 bases sitting between them. The CDR3 covers 12 residues. CDR3 amino acids: CASSPPADTQYF. The CDR3, as DNA: TGTGCCAGCAGCCCCCCCGCAGATACGCAGTATTTT.

CDR3 nucleotide sequence: TGTGCCAGCAGCTTCGATACCACCGGGGAGCTGTTTTTT. It specifies CASSFDTTGELFF. V gene TRBV11-1 combines with J gene TRBJ2-2; D remains ambiguous. V gave up 3 bases and J gave up 4 bases, with 6 bases separating them. This CDR3 comprises 13 residues. The germline gives CDR1 SGHAT, CDR2 FQDESV (reference sequence).

This chain links TRBV4-1 with TRBJ1-2, with 10 nucleotides matching TRBD1. The CDR3 length is 14 residues. Germline CDR1 MGHRA, CDR2 YSYEKL. Trimming cost V 5 bases and J 5 bases; bases outside gene matches: 5. The CDR3 sequence is CASSAPGQGYGYTF. CDR3 nucleotides: TGCGCCAGCAGCGCACCGGGACAGGGGTATGGCTACACCTTC.

The genes are TRBV2 and TRBJ1-5, with 7 bases aligning to TRBD1. Germline V CDR1 and CDR2: SNHLY, FYNNEI. This CDR3 comprises 14 residues. V trimming: 7 bases; J trimming: 5 bases; junction bases outside the gene matches: 8. The CDR3, as DNA: TGTGCCAGCACAGGACAGGTGGGGCATCAGCCCCAGCATTTT. It is translated as CASTGQVGHQPQHF.